The clone carrying this T cell receptor (beta chain) showed up many times. What it binds is not known. It was genomic DNA that served as the template for profiling TCR beta VDJ and CDR3. TCRdb reanalysed the reads using MiXCR and keeps one entry per CDR3 protein. The sample holds 400,000 to 600,000 distinct CDR3 sequences; about a third are singletons and the top ten take 0.82%. The CDR3 contains 13 residues. Trimming took off 1 base at V and 8 bases at J, with 11 bases between the two ends. Germline CDR1 SEHNR, CDR2 FQNEAQ (reference sequence). These data originate in a study of CD8+CD57+ T cells in acquired aplastic anemia. Patients picked for sequencing had shown CD8+CD57+ cell expansion detected by flow cytometry. Study results and caveats: A significant difference in CD8+ Simpson's diversity between patients and controls was not found.

The sequence came from a human donor with aplastic anemia. The sequencing sample was made of sorted CD4+, CD8+, or CD8+CD57+ T cells (not recorded which) from PBMCs. The rearrangement uses TRBV7-9 and TRBJ1-2; TRBD1 is a possible D gene (6 bases). The DNA of the CDR3 is TGTGCCAGCAGCTTAGAGGCAGGGGACGGCTACACCTTC. Its protein is CASSLEAGDGYTF.